The T cell receptor beta chain described here comes from a study of human T cells and chemical hapten exposure. The wider study: Small pooled library volume differences mainly caused per-sample TCR yield variation. Study-level results: Counts of TCRs above 1 in 1000 frequency stayed unchanged with DPC sensitization.

As for time point: healthy volunteer bleed at 6 weeks. The total RNA was obtained from whole blood that was not fractionated. This clonotype has just a few counts. Its target is not known. The ends were cut back, 0 bases at V and 3 bases at J, with 12 bases in the middle. From germline, CDR1 is MGHRA and CDR2 YSYEKL. This CDR3 is 16 amino acids long. The library attached unique molecular identifiers to individual cDNA molecules. In the authors' workflow: The number of TCRs in each sample had a median of about 100,000 and spanned about 20,000 to 690,600. TCRdb processed the RACE reads anew with MiXCR; each CDR3 protein has one entry. These V and J calls are TCRdb output, not the study's own analysis. The sample holds about 82,000 distinct CDR3 sequences, about 8.7% seen once.

Sequenced input: whole blood. The TCR comes from a male donor in good health. Some clones in this sample may be carry-over from other donors' samples. The chain is built from TRBV4-1 and TRBJ2-1; D is perhaps TRBD2 (5 bases). The CDR3 is CASSQDTAVLYNEQFF. The CDR3 DNA is TGCGCCAGCAGCCAAGATACAGCGGTTCTCTACAATGAGCAGTTCTTC.